What follows are 14 T cell receptor beta chains derived from one specimen sequenced in a study of T cell responses to AZD1222 COVID-19 vaccine. Here immunoSEQ multiplex PCR was the method, and the copy in TCRdb shows in-frame clones only, minus some. The repertoire holds about 150,000 clones, with 85% to 95% as singletons. Sample: peripheral blood, taken on day 0 of AZD1222 vaccination. The receptor source for this set is an adult in good health.

The V gene is TRBV28, the J gene TRBJ2-7; D gene ambiguous. The length of the CDR3 is 15 residues. Looked up from germline, CDR1 is MDHEN and CDR2 is SYDVKM. V was trimmed by 3 bases and J by 0 bases, leaving 12 bases between them. The CDR3 region has the DNA TGTGCCAGCAGTTTGGGCGCCCTTGACTCCTACGAGCAGTACTTC. It codes for CASSLGALDSYEQYF.

The CDR3 is CASSFGDTQYF. The CDR3 nucleotides read TGCGCCAGCAGCTTTGGAGATACGCAGTATTTT. The gene calls are TRBV5-1 and TRBJ2-3; no clear D. Per germline, CDR1 SGHRS and CDR2 YFSETQ. This CDR3 is built from 11 residues. With 2 bases removed from V and 5 bases from J, the gap between germline ends came to 3 bases.

This clone was observed a single time. The CDR3 spells CASSLGRTNYGYTF. The CDR3, as DNA: TGTGCCAGCAGCCTGGGACGGACTAACTATGGCTACACCTTC. The chain combines TRBV28 with TRBJ1-2; possible D gene TRBD1, 5 bases. Germline V gene lookup returns CDR1 MDHEN and CDR2 SYDVKM. The CDR3 loop spans 14 amino acids. V was clipped by 6 bases and J by 0 bases, with 11 bases between them.

CDR3 sequence (DNA): TGCAGTGCTAGTTTATCAGGCGGAAACACCATATATTTT. It encodes CSASLSGGNTIYF. The J gene is TRBJ1-3, the V gene TRBV20-1; no clear D. The germline V and J ends were trimmed by 3 bases and 4 bases, with 10 bases remaining between them. Germline CDR1 and CDR2: DFQATT and SNEGSKA (reference sequence). This CDR3 is built from 13 residues.

The chain links TRBV4-3 to TRBJ2-1; unclear D gene. The CDR3 loop spans 14 amino acids. From germline, CDR1 is LGHNA and CDR2 YSLEER. The V end was cut by 2 bases, the J end by 8 bases, with 13 bases between. For the CDR3, the DNA is TGCGCCAGCAGCCAAACCGACGGACCGGATGAGCAGTTCTTC. Translating it yields CASSQTDGPDEQFF.

Turning to this clone: Other DNA sequences in the sample encode the same CDR3. V gene TRBV7-2 combines with J gene TRBJ2-2; D not certain. CDR1 and CDR2 (germline): SGHTA, FQGNSA. The CDR3 sequence is 11 residues long. Trimming stripped 0 bases from V and 8 bases from J, with 1 base between. In nucleotides, the CDR3 is TGTGCCAGCAGCTTAGCAGGGGAGCTGTTTTTT. This codes for CASSLAGELFF.

The V call is TRBV7-2, the J call TRBJ1-2; D uncertain. Germline V gene sequence: CDR1 SGHTA, CDR2 FQGNSA. This CDR3 comprises 18 residues. Trimming stripped 0 bases from V and 0 bases from J, with 17 bases between. CDR3 sequence reads: CASSLARGLIRANYGYTF. In nucleotides, the CDR3 is TGTGCCAGCAGCTTAGCCAGAGGACTGATTCGAGCTAACTATGGCTACACCTTC.

The rearrangement uses TRBV5-4 and TRBJ1-1; D ambiguous. V lost 4 bases and J lost 1, with 11 bases in between. CDR3 length equals 14 residues. Germline V CDR1 and CDR2: SGHNT, YYREEE (reference sequence). In DNA, the CDR3 is TGTGCCAGCAGCGTGCCGGGCTCGAACACTGAAGCTTTCTTT. Translating it yields CASSVPGSNTEAFF.

Turning to this clone: Other DNA sequences within the sample encode an identical CDR3. The genes are TRBV9 and TRBJ2-7; tentatively, D is TRBD1 (6 bases). The CDR3 consists of 15 residues. In germline, CDR1 is SGDLS, CDR2 YYNGEE. Trimming cost V 0 bases and J 0 bases, with 10 bases left between them. CDR3 protein: CASSVGVGGSYEQYF. The CDR3, as DNA: TGTGCCAGCAGCGTAGGGGTAGGGGGCTCCTACGAGCAGTACTTC.

A single count supports this clone. J is TRBJ1-1 and V is TRBV7-2; D is unclear. The CDR3 runs to 13 residues. Trimming removed 4 bases from V and 5 bases from J, with 11 bases in between. The V gene's germline CDR1 is SGHTA and CDR2 FQGNSA. This CDR3 is CASSSKTVTEAFF. CDR3 bases: TGTGCCAGCAGCTCTAAGACGGTGACTGAAGCTTTCTTT.

The chain joins TRBV7-8 to TRBJ2-5; tentative D call: TRBD2 (6 bases). In germline, CDR1 is SGHVS, CDR2 FQNEAQ. CDR3 length: 15 amino acids. Trimming stripped 7 bases from V and 2 bases from J, with 17 bases between. Here the CDR3 DNA reads TGTGCCAGCATAAAAACTAGCAGCCCGCAAGAGACCCAGTACTTC. This sequence encodes CASIKTSSPQETQYF.

This chain's CDR3 is CATSRGEAYNEQFF. The CDR3, as DNA: TGTGCCACCAGCAGAGGAGAGGCCTACAATGAGCAGTTCTTC. This chain uses TRBV15 with TRBJ2-1; D is uncertain. The germline V gene has CDR1 LNHNV and CDR2 YYDKDF (reference sequence). The CDR3 loop spans 14 amino acids. V lost 1 base and J lost 2, with 6 bases in between.

The J gene is TRBJ2-7, the V gene TRBV25-1; tentative D call: TRBD2 (5 bases). Germline V gives CDR1 MGHDK, CDR2 SYGVNS. V gave up 4 bases and J gave up 7 bases, with 14 bases separating them. This CDR3 spans 13 amino acids. The CDR3 coding sequence is TGTGCCAGCAGTGTGGCCGGGGTAGGGGAGCAGTACTTC. Translated: CASSVAGVGEQYF.

The gene calls are TRBV2 and TRBJ1-1; tentative D call: TRBD1 (5 bases). Germline values: CDR1 SNHLY, CDR2 FYNNEI. Trimming took 3 bases from V and 0 from J, leaving 11 bases between them. This CDR3 spans 15 amino acids. The CDR3 is CASSDQGTLNTEAFF. Here the CDR3 DNA reads TGTGCCAGCAGTGACCAGGGAACCTTGAACACTGAAGCTTTCTTT.